The following is a T cell receptor beta chain sequence with its context. Its specificity is not known. Data came from immunoSEQ multiplex PCR; TCRdb stores just in-frame clones and leaves some out. The sample has tens of thousands of clones, about 90% seen once; the top ten hold approximately 15%. The data stem from a study of OX40 agonist ivuxolimab in advanced cancers. Overall study: Every 2 weeks, ivuxolimab was infused into the patients intravenously at between 0.01 and 10 mg/kg. Therapy given before enrollment (anti-PD-1, anti-PD-L1 or anti-CTLA-4) was allowed, and around 44% had some.

Overall study results and limits: At doses 0.1 to 3.0 mg/kg, CD4+ and CD8+ clones expanded.

CDR1 is MDHEN and CDR2 is SYDVKM in the germline V gene. This CDR3 is 17 amino acids long. The ends were cut back, 6 bases at V and 2 bases at J, with 22 bases in the middle. The starting material was CD4+ or CD8+ T cells sorted from blood, obtained in a trial of the OX40 agonist ivuxolimab. The chain combines TRBV28 with TRBJ1-1; D possibly corresponds to TRBD1 (5 bases). The TCR comes from an adult with an advanced solid tumor such as melanoma, head and neck, liver or kidney cancer. The CDR3 DNA is TGTGCCAGCAGCCGGGGGTCCCTACGTGTATTTAACACTGAAGCTTTCTTT. Protein sequence: CASSRGSLRVFNTEAFF.